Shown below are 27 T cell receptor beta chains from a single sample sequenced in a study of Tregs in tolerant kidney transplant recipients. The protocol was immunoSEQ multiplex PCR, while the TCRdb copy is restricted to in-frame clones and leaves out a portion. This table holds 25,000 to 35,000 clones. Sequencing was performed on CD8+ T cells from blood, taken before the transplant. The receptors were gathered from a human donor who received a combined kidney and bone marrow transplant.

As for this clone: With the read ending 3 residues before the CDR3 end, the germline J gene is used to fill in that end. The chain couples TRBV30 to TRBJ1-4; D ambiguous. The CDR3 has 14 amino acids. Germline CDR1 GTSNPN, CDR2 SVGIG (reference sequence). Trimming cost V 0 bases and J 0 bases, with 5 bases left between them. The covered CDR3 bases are TGTGCCTGGAGTGTCGCGGCAACTAATGAAAAA. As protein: CAWSVAATNEK. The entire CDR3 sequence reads CAWSVAATNEKLFF. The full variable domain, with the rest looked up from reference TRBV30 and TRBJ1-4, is SQTIHQWPATLVQPVGSPLSLECTVEGTSNPNLYWYRQAAGRGLQLLFYSVGIGQISSEVPQNLSASRPQDRQFILSSKKLLLSDSGFYLCAWSVAATNEKLFFGSGTQLSVL.

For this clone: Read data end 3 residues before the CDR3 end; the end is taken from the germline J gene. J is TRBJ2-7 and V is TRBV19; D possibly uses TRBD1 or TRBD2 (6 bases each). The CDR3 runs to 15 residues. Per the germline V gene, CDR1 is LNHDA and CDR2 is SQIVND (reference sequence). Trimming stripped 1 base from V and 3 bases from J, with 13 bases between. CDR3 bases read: TGTGCCAGTAGTATAGCGGGAGACAGGATCTACGAG. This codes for CASSIAGDRIYE. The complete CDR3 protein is CASSIAGDRIYEQYF.

The sequenced part of the CDR3 DNA is TGTGCCAGTAGTATCCTAGCGGTCGGCGGGGAG. Protein sequence: CASSILAVGGE. The entire CDR3 is CASSILAVGGELFF. The chain combines TRBV19 with TRBJ2-2, with TRBD2 matching 7 bases. The CDR3 extends 3 residues past the end of the read, so its final part is completed from the germline J gene. The CDR3 runs 14 residues. Per the germline V gene, CDR1 is LNHDA and CDR2 is SQIVND (reference sequence). V lost 3 bases and J lost 7; bases outside the gene matches: 5.

CDR3 DNA (partial): TGTGCCAGCAGACAGGCGATGGGAGAGACC. Residues: CASRQAMGET. The entire CDR3 is CASRQAMGETQYF. This chain joins TRBV19 and TRBJ2-5; D possibly corresponds to TRBD1 (6 bases). The CDR3 extends 3 residues past the end of the read, so its final part is completed from the germline J gene. V was shortened by 9 bases and J by 4 bases, with 15 bases between the two germline ends. The length of the CDR3 is 13 residues. In germline, CDR1 is LNHDA, CDR2 SQIVND (reference sequence).

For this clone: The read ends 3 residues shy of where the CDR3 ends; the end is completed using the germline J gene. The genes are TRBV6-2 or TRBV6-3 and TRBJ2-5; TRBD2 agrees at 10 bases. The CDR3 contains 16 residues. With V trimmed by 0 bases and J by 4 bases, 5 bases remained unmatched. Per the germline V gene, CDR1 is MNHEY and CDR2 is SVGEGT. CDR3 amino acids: CASSYSPSGRGETQYF. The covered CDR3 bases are TGTGCCAGCAGTTACTCCCCTAGCGGGAGAGGAGAGACC.

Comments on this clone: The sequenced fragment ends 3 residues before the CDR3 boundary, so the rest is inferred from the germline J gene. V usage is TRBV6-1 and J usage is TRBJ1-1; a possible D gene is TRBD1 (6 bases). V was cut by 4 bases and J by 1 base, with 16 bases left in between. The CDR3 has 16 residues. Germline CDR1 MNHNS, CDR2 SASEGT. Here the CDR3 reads CASSVTNRVGNTEAFF. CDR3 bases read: TGTGCCAGCAGTGTAACCAACAGGGTTGGGAACACTGAA.

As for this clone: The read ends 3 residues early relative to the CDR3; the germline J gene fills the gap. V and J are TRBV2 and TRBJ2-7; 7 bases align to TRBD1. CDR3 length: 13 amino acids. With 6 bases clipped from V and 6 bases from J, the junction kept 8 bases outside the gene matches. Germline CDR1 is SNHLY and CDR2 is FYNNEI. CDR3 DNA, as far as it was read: TGTGCCAGCAGACCCCCGACAGGGTTCGAG. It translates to CASRPPTGFE. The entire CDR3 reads CASRPPTGFEQYF.

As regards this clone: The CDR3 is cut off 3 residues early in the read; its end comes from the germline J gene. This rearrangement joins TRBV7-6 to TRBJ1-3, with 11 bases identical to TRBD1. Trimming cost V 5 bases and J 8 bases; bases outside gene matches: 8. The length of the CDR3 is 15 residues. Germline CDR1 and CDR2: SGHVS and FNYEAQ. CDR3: CASSAWTGGRDTIYF. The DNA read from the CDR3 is TGTGCCAGCAGCGCCTGGACAGGGGGCCGGGACACC.

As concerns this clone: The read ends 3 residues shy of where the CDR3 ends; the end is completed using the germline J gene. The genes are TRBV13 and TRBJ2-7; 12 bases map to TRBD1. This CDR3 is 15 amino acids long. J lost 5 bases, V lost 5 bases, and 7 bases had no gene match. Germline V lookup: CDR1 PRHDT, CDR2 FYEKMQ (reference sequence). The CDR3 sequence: CASSPRDRGLDEQYF. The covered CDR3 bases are TGTGCCAGCAGCCCGCGGGACAGGGGGCTCGACGAG.

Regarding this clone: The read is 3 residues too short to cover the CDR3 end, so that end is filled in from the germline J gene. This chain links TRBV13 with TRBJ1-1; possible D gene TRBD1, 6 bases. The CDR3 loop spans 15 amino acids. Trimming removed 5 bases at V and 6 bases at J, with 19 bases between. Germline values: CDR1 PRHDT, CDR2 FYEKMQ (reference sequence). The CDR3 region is CASSPTGHAFSEAFF. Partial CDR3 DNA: TGTGCCAGCAGCCCGACGGGACATGCTTTTTCTGAA.

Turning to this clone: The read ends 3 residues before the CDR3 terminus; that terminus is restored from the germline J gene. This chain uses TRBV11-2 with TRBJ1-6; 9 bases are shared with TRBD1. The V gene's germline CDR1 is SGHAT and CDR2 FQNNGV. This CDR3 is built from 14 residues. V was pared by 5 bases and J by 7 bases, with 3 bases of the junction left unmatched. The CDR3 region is CASSQGQGNSPLHF. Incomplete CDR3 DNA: TGTGCCAGCAGCCAAGGACAGGGGAATTCACCC.

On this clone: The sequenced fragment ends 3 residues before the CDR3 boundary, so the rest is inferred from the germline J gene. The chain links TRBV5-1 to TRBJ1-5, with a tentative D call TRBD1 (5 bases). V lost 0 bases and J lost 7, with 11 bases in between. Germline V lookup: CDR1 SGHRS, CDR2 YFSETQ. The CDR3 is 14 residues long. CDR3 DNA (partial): TGCGCCAGCAGCTTGGAAGGGGCTGGACAGCCC. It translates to CASSLEGAGQP. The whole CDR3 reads CASSLEGAGQPQHF.

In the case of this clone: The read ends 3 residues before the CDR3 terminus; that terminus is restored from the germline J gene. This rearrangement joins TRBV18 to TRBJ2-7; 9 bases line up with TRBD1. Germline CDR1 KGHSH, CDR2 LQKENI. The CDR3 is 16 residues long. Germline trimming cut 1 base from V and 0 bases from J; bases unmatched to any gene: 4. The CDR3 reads CASSPRDRVYSYEQYF. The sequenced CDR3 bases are TGTGCCAGCTCACCACGGGACAGGGTCTACTCCTACGAG.

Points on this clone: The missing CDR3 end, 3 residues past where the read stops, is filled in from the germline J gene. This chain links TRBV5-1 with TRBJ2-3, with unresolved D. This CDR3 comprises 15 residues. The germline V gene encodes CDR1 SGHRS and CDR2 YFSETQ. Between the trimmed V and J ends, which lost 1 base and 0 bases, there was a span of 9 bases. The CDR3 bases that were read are TGCGCCAGCAGCTTGAGAGGCTCTAGCACAGATACG. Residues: CASSLRGSSTDT. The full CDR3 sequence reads CASSLRGSSTDTQYF.

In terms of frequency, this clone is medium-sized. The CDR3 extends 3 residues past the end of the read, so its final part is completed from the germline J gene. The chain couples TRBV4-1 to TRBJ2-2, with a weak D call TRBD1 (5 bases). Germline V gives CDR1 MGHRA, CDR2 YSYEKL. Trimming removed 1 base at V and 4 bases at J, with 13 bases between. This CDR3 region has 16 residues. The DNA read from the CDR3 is TGCGCCAGCAGCCAAGGTGGGCAGGGTAGCACCGGGGAG. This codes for CASSQGGQGSTGE. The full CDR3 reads CASSQGGQGSTGELFF.

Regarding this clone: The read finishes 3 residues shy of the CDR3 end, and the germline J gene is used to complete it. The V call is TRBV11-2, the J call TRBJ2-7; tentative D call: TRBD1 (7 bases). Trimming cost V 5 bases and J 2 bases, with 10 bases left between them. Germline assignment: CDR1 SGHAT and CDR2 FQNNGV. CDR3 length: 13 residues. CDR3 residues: CASSAGTAYEQYF. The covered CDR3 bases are TGTGCCAGCAGCGCGGGGACAGCCTACGAG.

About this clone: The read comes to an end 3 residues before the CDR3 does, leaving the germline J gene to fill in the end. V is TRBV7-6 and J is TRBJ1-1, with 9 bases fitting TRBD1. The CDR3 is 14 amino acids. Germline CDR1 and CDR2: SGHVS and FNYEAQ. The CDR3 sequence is CASSLERDRVPAFF. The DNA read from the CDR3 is TGTGCCAGCAGCTTAGAAAGGGACAGGGTACCA.

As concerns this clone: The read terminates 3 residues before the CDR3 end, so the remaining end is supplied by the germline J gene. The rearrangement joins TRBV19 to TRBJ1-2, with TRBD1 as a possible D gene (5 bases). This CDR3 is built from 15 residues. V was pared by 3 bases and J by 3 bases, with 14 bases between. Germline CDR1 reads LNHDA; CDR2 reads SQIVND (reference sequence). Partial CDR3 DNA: TGTGCCAGTAGTATTCCTGGGGCCACTCACTATGGC. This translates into CASSIPGATHYG. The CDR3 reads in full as CASSIPGATHYGYTF.

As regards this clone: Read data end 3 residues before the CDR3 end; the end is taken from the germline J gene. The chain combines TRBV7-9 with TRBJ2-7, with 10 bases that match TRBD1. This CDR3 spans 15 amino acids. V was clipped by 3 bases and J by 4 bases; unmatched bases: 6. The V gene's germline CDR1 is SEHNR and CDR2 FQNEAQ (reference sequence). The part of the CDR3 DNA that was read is TGTGCCAGCAGCTTCGGACCGGGACAGGGGTACGAG. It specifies CASSFGPGQGYE. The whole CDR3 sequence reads CASSFGPGQGYEQYF.

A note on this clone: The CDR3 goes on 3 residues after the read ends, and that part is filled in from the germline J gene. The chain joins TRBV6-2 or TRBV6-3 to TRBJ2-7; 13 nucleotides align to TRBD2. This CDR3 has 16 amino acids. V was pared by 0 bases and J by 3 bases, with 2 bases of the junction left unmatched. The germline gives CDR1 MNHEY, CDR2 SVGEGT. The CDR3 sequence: CASSYSRLAGGYEQYF. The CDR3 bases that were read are TGTGCCAGCAGTTACTCGAGACTAGCGGGAGGCTACGAG.

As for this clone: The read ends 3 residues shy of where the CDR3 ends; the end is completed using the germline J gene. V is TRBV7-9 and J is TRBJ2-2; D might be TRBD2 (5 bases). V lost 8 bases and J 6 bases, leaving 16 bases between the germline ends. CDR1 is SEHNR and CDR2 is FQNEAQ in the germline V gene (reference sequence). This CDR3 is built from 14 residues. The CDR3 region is CASLPSLGAGELFF. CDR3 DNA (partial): TGTGCCAGCCTACCTTCGCTCGGGGCCGGGGAG.

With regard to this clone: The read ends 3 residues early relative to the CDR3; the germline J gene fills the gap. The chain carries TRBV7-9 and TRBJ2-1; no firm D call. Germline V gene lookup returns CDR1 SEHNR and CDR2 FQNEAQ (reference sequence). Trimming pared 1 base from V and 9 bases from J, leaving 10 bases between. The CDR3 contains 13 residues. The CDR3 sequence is CASSLGPLGEQFF. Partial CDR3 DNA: TGTGCCAGCAGCTTAGGTCCCCTCGGTGAG. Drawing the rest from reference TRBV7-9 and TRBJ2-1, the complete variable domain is DTGVSQNPRHKITKRGQNVTFRCDPISEHNRLYWYRQTLGQGPEFLTYFQNEAQLEKSRLLSDRFSAERPKGSFSTLEIQRTEQGDSAMYLCASSLGPLGEQFFGPGTRLTVL.

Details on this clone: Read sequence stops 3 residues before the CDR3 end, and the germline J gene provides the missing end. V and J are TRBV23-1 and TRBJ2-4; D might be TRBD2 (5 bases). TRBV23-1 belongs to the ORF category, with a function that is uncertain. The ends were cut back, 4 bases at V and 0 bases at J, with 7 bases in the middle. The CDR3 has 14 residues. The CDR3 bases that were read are TGCGCCAGCAGTCTCGGGGTAGCCAAAAACATT. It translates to CASSLGVAKNI. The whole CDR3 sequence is CASSLGVAKNIQYF.

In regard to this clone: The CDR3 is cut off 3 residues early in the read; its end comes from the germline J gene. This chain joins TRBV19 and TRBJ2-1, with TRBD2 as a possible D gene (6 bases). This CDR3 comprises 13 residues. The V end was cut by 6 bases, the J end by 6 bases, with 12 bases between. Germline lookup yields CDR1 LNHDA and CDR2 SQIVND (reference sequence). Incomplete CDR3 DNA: TGTGCCAGTAGGGGTAGCGGAGGCAATGAG. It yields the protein CASRGSGGNE. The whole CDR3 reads CASRGSGGNEQFF.

Incomplete CDR3 DNA: TGCGCCAGCAGACCCACGGACAGGGCTTATTCCACTGAA. Protein product: CASRPTDRAYSTE. The CDR3 in full is CASRPTDRAYSTEAFF. This chain uses TRBV5-1 with TRBJ1-1; 8 nucleotides agree with TRBD1. Sequencing ends 3 residues short of the CDR3 end; the germline J gene provides the rest. This CDR3 is 16 amino acids long. V dropped 5 bases and J dropped 4; count of bases not matched to a gene: 13. Looked up from germline, CDR1 is SGHRS and CDR2 is YFSETQ. The variable domain in full, completed from reference TRBV5-1 and TRBJ1-1, reads KAGVTQTPRYLIKTRGQQVTLSCSPISGHRSVSWYQQTPGQGLQFLFEYFSETQRNKGNFPGRFSGRQFSNSRSEMNVSTLELGDSALYLCASRPTDRAYSTEAFFGQGTRLTVV.

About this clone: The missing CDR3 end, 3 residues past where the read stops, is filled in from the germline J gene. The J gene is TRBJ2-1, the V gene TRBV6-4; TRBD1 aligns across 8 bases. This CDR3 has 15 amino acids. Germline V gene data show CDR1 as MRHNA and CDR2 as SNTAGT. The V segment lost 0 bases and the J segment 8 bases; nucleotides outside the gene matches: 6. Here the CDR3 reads CASSDSYDRGDEQFF. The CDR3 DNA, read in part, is TGTGCCAGCAGTGACTCCTATGACAGGGGAGATGAG.

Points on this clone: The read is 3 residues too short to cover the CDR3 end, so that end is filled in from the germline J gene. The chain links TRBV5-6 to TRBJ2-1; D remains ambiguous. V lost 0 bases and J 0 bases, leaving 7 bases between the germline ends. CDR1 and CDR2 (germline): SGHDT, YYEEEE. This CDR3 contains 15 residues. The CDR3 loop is CASSLAVSSYNEQFF. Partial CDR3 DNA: TGTGCCAGCAGCTTGGCGGTGAGCTCCTACAATGAG.